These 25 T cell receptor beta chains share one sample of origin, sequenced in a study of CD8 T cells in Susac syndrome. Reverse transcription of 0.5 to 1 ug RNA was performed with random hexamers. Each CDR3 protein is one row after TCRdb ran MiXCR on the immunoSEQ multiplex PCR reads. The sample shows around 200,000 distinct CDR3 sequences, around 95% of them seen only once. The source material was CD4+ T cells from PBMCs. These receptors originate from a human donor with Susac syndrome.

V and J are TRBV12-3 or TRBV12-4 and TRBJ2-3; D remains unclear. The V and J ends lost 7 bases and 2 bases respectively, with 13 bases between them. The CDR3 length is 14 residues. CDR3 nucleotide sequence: TGTGCCAGCACAGGATTCAAGGCCACAGATACGCAGTATTTT. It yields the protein CASTGFKATDTQYF.

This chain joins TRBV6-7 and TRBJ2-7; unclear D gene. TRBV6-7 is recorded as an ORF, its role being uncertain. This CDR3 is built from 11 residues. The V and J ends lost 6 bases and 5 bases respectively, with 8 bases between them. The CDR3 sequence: CASSPQHEQYF. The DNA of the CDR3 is TGTGCCAGCAGCCCTCAGCACGAGCAGTACTTC.

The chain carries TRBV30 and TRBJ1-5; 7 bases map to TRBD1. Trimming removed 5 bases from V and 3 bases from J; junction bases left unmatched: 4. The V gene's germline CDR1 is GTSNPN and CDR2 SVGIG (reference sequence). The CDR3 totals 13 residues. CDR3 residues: CAWARGDNQPQHF. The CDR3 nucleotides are TGTGCCTGGGCCAGGGGGGACAATCAGCCCCAGCATTTT.

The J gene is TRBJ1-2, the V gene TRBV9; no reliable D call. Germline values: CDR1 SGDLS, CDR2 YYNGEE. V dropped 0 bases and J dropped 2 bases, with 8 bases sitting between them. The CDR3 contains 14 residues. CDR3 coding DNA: TGTGCCAGCAGCGTAGGGACCGCGAACTATGGCTACACCTTC. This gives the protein CASSVGTANYGYTF.

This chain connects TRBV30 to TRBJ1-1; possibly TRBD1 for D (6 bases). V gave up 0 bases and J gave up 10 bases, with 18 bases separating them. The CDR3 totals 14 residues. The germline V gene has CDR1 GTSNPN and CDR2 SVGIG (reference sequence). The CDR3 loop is CAWSVRGGARRAFF. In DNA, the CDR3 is TGTGCCTGGAGTGTCCGGGGGGGCGCTAGGAGAGCTTTCTTT.

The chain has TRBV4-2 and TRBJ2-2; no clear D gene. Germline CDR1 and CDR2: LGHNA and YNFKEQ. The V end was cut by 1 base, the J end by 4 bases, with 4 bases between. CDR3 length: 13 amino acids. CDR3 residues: CASSQAITGELFF. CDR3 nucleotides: TGTGCCAGCAGCCAAGCGATCACCGGGGAGCTGTTTTTT.

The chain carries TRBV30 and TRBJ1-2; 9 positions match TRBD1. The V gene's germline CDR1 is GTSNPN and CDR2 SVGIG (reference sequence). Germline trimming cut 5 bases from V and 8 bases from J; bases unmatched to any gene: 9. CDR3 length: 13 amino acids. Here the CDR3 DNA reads TGTGCCTGGGACCCGGACAGGGGAGGAGGCTACACCTTC. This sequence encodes CAWDPDRGGGYTF. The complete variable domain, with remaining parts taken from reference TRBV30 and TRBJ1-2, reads SQTIHQWPATLVQPVGSPLSLECTVEGTSNPNLYWYRQAAGRGLQLLFYSVGIGQISSEVPQNLSASRPQDRQFILSSKKLLLSDSGFYLCAWDPDRGGGYTFGSGTRLTVV.

CDR3: CSAIQGSNQPQHF. The CDR3 DNA reads as TGCAGTGCTATACAGGGTAGCAATCAGCCCCAGCATTTT. This chain uses TRBV20-1 with TRBJ1-5, with TRBD1 as a possible D gene (6 bases). Between the trimmed V and J ends, which lost 4 bases and 0 bases, there was a span of 7 bases. CDR3 length: 13 amino acids. Germline lookup yields CDR1 DFQATT and CDR2 SNEGSKA (reference sequence).

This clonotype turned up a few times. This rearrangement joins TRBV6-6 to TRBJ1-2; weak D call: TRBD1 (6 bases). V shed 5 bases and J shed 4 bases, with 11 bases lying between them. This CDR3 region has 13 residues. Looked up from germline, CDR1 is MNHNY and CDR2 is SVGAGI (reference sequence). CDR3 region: CASSPDRTYGYTF. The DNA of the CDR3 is TGTGCCAGCAGTCCGGACAGAACCTATGGCTACACCTTC.

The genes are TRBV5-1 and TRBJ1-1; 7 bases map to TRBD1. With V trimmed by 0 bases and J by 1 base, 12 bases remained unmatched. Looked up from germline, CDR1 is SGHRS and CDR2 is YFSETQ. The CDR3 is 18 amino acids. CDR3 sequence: CASSLVRGAGGRNTEAFF. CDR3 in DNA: TGCGCCAGCAGCTTGGTTCGGGGGGCAGGGGGAAGGAACACTGAAGCTTTCTTT.

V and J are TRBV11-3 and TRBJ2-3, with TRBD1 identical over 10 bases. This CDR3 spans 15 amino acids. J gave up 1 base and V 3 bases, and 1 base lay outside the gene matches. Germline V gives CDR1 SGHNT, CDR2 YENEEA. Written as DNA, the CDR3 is TGTGCCAGCAGCTTGGGGACAGGGGGCACAGATACGCAGTATTTT. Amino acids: CASSLGTGGTDTQYF.

The CDR3 sequence is CASSLVALAGASDTQYF. CDR3 bases: TGTGCCAGCAGTTTAGTGGCGCTAGCGGGGGCCTCGGATACGCAGTATTTT. The V gene is TRBV28, the J gene TRBJ2-3; TRBD2 aligns across 10 bases. Germline-derived CDR1 and CDR2 are MDHEN and SYDVKM. The junction had 11 bases not matched to a gene; V was cut back by 2 bases and J by 6 bases. The CDR3 has 17 residues.

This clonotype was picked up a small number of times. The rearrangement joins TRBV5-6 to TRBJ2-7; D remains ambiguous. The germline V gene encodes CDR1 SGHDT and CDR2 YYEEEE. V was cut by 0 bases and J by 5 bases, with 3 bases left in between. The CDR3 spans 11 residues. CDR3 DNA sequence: TGTGCCAGCAGCTTGGGTAACGAGCAGTACTTC. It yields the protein CASSLGNEQYF. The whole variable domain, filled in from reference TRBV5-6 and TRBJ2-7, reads DAGVTQSPTHLIKTRGQQVTLRCSPKSGHDTVSWYQQALGQGPQFIFQYYEEEERQRGNFPDRFSGHQFPNYSSELNVNALLLGDSALYLCASSLGNEQYFGPGTRLTVT.

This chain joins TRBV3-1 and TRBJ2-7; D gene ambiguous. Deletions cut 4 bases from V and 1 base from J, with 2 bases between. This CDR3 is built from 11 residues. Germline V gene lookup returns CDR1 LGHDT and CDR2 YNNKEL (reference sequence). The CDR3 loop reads CASSLSYEQYF. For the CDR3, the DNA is TGTGCCAGCAGCCTATCCTACGAGCAGTACTTC.

CDR3 DNA sequence: TGTGCCAGCAGCTTGGCCCTTGGGGGACAATCAAATGAGCAGTTCTTC. It specifies CASSLALGGQSNEQFF. This sequence joins TRBV5-6 and TRBJ2-1, with D perhaps TRBD1 (6 bases). The CDR3 spans 16 residues. Trimming removed 0 bases from V and 7 bases from J, with 17 bases in between. In germline, CDR1 is SGHDT, CDR2 YYEEEE.

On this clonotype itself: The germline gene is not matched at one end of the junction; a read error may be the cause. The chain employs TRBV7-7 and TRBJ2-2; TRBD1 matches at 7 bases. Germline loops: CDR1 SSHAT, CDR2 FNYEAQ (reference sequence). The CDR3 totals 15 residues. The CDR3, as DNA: TGTGCTAGCAGCCCTGGACAGGTGAACACCGGGGAGCTGTTTTTT. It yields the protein CASSPGQVNTGELFF.

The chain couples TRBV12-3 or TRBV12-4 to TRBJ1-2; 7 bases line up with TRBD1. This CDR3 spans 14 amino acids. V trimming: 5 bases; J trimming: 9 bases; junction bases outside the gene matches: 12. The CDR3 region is CASSPNRGPRSYTF. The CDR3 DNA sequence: TGTGCCAGCAGTCCGAACAGGGGACCACGGAGCTACACCTTC.

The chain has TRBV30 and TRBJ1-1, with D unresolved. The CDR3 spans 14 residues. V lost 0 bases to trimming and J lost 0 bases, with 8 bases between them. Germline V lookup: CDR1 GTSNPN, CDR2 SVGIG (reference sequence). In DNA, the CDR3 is TGTGCCTGGAGTGTAACGGCTATGAACACTGAAGCTTTCTTT. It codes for CAWSVTAMNTEAFF.

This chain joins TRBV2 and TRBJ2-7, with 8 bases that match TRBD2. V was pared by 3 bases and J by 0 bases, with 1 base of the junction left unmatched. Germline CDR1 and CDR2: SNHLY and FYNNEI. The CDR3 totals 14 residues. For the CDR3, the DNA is TGTGCCAGCAGTGAGCGGGAGGTCTCCTACGAGCAGTACTTC. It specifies CASSEREVSYEQYF.

Here the CDR3 DNA reads TGTGCCATCACGGGGCTACTCGATCAGCCCCAGCATTTT. It translates to CAITGLLDQPQHF. The chain couples TRBV10-3 to TRBJ1-5, with D maybe TRBD1 (5 bases). The CDR3 is made up of 13 amino acids. V was cut by 7 bases and J by 5 bases, with 12 bases left in between. Germline loops: CDR1 ENHRY, CDR2 SYGVKD.

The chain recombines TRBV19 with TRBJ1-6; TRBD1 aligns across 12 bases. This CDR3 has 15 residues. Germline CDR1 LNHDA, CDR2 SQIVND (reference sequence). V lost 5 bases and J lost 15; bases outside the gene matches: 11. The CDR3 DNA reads TGTGCCAGTAGTTTTCGGGACAGGGGGCCGGAGTTCCTCCACTTT. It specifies CASSFRDRGPEFLHF.

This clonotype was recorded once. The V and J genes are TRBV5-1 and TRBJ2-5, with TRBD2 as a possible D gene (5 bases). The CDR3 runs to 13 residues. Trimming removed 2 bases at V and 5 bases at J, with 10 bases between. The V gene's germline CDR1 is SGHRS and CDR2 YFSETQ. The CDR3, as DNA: TGCGCCAGCAGCTTCGGGGTATTGGAGACCCAGTACTTC. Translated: CASSFGVLETQYF.

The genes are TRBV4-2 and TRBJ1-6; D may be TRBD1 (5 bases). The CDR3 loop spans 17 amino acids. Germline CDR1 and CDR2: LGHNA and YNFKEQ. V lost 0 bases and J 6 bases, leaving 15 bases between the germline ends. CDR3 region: CASSQDLGIGGNSPLHF. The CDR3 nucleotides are TGTGCCAGCAGCCAAGATCTGGGGATTGGGGGTAATTCACCCCTCCACTTT.

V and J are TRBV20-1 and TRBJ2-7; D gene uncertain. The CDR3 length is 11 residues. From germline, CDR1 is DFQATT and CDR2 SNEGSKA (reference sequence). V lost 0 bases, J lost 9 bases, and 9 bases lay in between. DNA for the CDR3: TGCAGTGCTAGAGATGTAGAGGTGCAGTACTTC. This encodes CSARDVEVQYF.

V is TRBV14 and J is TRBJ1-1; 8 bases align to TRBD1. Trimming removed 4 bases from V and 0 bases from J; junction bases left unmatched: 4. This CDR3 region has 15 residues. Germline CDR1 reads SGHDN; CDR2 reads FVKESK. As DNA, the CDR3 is TGTGCCAGCAGCCGACGGACAGGGATGAACACTGAAGCTTTCTTT. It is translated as CASSRRTGMNTEAFF.